This T cell receptor beta chain was recorded in a study of memory CD4+ T cells and cytomegalovirus serostatus (dated by TCRdb to the late 2010s). Study-level background: The cohort comprised about 33 healthy Belgian adults, 9 CMV seropositive and about 24 CMV seronegative. CD4+ memory TCRbeta repertoires of a Belgian cohort with known cytomegalovirus serostatus were sequenced in order to replicate a published TCR-based CMV serostatus classifier. Study-wide conclusions, independent of this receptor: Of around 160 previously reported CMV-associated TCRbeta sequences, 55 to 75 appeared in the CD4+ memory repertoires, each in one to five individuals. On the Belgian cohort, the classifier built on the original framework reached a median bootstrapped AUC of about 0.95, with a 95% CI of 0.76-1.00. Only CD4+CD45RO+ memory cells were sequenced, in contrast to the original study, in which naive and memory CD4+ and CD8+ populations were covered. For predicting CMV serostatus, the median bootstrapped AUC was roughly 0.96 using the original framework and 0.91 using a US-trained random forest. The results were interpreted as suggesting that the CMV-associated TCR signature is mostly present in the CD4+ memory repertoire.

Genomic DNA was extracted from sorted cells with the Quick-DNA Microprep Kit. Amplification of TCRbeta DNA was done with the immunoSEQ hsTCRbeta kit, following the protocol from the manufacturer. TCRbeta libraries were sequenced on an Illumina MiSeq instrument. Concerning the study's data processing: Once out-of-frame sequences had been removed, 2,204,828 distinct TCRbeta sequences were left, which works out to an average of roughly 67,000 per individual. Two values were used to score each individual: the count of 150 to 200 previously reported CMV-associated TCRbeta sequences and the total count of productive distinct TCRbeta sequences. A beta-binomial model was reimplemented in Python, and random forests from scikit-learn, run with default parameters, were trained on data from the US cohort. Classifier performance on the Belgian cohort was summarized as median AUC with percentile confidence intervals over 10,000 bootstrap iterations. Sourced from immuneACCESS, this table was stored by TCRdb with only in-frame sequences that have V and J called. A share of the clones is absent; for the studies checked, an unresolved V gene accounts for under half, and the remainder has no known explanation. V, J and clone size were drawn from that table, and D and trimming were deduced from the DNA. Across this sample there are approximately 44,000 clones, with approximately 80% seen only once. Clones ranked in the top ten supply roughly 6.7% of the sample.

A FACSAria II was used to sort memory CD4+ T cells, defined as single viable CD3+CD4+CD8-CD45RO+ cells. To determine CMV serostatus, a Roche Elecsys assay was used that detects serum IgG against CMV pp150, pp28, p38 and p52. Once the samples were thawed, total CD4+ T cells were enriched through positive selection using CD4 magnetic microbeads. The samples came from a different study that was designed specifically to examine the CD4+ T cell memory repertoire. Peripheral blood mononuclear cells were isolated and cryopreserved according to standard operating procedures, and serum was kept at -80 degrees C. The staining relied on CD3-PerCP (BW264/56), CD4-APC (RPA-T4), CD45RO-PE (UCHT1) and CD8-Pacific Orange (3B5) antibodies, and Sytox blue was used to exclude non-viable cells. Comments on this clone: Its antigen is not yet known. No base qualities exist here, and no much larger clone lies one base off it.

Reading the germline V gene gives CDR1 SQVTM and CDR2 ANQGSEA. Deletion took 5 bases off V and 3 bases off J, with a span of 12 bases between the germline ends. The CDR3 sequence holds 13 residues, the cysteine and phenylalanine included. Here the CDR3 DNA is all that survives: 39 bases in frame from base 1. The source material was memory CD4+ T cells from blood. The receptor was derived from an adult in good health and CMV-seronegative. The sequence links TRBV29-1 to TRBJ2-3; tentative D gene TRBD2, with 6 bases matching. The CDR3 here reads CSVRAGETDTQYF. The DNA reads as follows: TGCAGCGTTCGAGCGGGTGAAACAGATACGCAGTATTTT.